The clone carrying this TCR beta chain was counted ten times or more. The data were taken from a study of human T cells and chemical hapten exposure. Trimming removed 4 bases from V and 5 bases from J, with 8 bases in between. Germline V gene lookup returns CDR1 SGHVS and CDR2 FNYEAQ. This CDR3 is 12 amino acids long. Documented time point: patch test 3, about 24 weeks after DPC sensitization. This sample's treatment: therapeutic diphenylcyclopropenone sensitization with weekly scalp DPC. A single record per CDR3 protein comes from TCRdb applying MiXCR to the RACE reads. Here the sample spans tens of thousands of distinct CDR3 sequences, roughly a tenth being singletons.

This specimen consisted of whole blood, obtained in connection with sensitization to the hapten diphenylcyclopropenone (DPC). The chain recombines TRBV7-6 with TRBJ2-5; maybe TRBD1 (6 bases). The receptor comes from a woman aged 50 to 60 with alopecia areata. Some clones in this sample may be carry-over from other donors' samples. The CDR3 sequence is CASSSRGETQYF. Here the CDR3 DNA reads TGTGCCAGCAGCTCCAGGGGCGAGACCCAGTACTTC.